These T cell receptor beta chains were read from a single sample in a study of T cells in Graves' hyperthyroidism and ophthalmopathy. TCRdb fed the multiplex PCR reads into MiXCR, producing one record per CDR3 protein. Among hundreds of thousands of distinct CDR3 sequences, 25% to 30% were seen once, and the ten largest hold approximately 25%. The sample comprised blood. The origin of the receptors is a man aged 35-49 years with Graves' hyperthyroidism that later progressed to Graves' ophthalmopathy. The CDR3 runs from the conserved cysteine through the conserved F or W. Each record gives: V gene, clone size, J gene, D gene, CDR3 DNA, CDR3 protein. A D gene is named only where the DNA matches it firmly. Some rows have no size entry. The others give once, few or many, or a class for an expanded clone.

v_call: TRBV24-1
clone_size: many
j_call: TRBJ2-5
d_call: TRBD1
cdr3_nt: TGTGCCACCAGTAACTTCGGACAGGGAAGGCGAGAGACCCAGTACTTC
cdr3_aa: CATSNFGQGRRETQYF

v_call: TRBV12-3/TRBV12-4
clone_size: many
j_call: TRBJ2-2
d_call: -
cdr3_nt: TGTGCCAGCAGTGGCGGACTACCGAACACCGGGGAGCTGTTTTTT
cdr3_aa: CASSGGLPNTGELFF

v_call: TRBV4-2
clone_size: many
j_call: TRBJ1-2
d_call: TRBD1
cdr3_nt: TGTGCCAGCAGCCAGTACCGGGACAGCCTAAACTATGGCTACACCTTC
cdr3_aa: CASSQYRDSLNYGYTF

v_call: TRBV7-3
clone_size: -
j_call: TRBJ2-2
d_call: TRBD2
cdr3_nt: TGTGCCAGCAGCTTGGGGACTAGCGGGCTCACCGGGGAGCTGTTTTTT
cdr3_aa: CASSLGTSGLTGELFF

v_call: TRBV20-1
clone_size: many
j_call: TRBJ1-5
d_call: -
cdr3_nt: TGCAGTGCTAGAGTACCAAATAGCAATCAGCCCCAGCATTTT
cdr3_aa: CSARVPNSNQPQHF

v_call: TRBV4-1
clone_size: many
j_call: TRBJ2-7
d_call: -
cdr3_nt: TGCGCCAGCAGCCAAGATCGCTACGAGCAGTACTTC
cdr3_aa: CASSQDRYEQYF

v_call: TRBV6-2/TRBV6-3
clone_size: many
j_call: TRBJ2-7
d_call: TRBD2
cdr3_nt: TGTGCCAGCAGTTACTCCGGCCTAGCGGGAGGCAGCTACGAGCAGTACTTC
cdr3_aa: CASSYSGLAGGSYEQYF

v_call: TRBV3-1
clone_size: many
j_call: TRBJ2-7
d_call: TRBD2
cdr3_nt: TGTGCCAGCAGCCTAGGGACTAGCGGGGCGTACTACGAGCAGTACTTC
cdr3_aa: CASSLGTSGAYYEQYF

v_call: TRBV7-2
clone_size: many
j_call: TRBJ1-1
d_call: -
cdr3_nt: TGTGCCAGCAGCTTCGTGGGTGAAGCTTTCTTT
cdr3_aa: CASSFVGEAFF

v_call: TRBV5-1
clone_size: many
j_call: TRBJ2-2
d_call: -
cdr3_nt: TGCGCCAGCTTCGGTTTTACGAACACCGGGGAGCTGTTTTTT
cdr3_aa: CASFGFTNTGELFF

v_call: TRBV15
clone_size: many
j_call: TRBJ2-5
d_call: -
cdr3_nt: TGTGCCACCAGAGCTACTCAGGGAAAAGAGACCCAGTACTTC
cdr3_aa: CATRATQGKETQYF

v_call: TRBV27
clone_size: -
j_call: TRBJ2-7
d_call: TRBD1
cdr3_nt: TGTGCCAGCAGTTTCACGACAGGGTGGCCCTACGAGCAGTACTTC
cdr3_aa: CASSFTTGWPYEQYF

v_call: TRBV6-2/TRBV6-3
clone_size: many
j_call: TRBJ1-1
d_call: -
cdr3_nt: TGTGCCAGCAGTAAAGAGCGGTGGGTTTCTGAAGCTTTCTTT
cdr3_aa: CASSKERWVSEAFF

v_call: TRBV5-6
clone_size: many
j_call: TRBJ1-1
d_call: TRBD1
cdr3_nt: TGTGCCAGCAGCTTGGCGTTCCGGACAGGGCTTTATGAAGCTTTCTTT
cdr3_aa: CASSLAFRTGLYEAFF

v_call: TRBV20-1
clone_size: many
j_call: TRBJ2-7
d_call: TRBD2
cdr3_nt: TGCAGTGCTAGAGTGTTCGGGACTAGCTCCTACGAGCAGTACTTC
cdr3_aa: CSARVFGTSSYEQYF

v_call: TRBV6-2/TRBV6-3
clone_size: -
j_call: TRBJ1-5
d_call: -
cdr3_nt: TGTGCCAGCAGTATGGGGGACCGGGGCAAGGGCAATCAGCCCCAGCATTTT
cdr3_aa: CASSMGDRGKGNQPQHF

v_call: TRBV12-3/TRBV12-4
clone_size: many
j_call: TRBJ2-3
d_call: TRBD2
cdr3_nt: TGTGCCAGCAGCCACGGGAGGGCCCAAAATACGCAGTATTTT
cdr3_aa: CASSHGRAQNTQYF

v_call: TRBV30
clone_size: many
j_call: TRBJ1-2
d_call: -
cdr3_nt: TGTGCCTGGAGCACCCCCACACACCAAACTTCCTATGGCTACACCTTC
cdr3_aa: CAWSTPTHQTSYGYTF

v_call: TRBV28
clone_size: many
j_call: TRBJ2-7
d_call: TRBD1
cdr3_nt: TGTGCCAGCGGCCAGCGGCAGGGGGCCTACGAGCAGTACTTC
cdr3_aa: CASGQRQGAYEQYF

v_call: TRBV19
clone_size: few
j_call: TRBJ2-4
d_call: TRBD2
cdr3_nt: TGTGCCAGTAGTATAGGGGTTGTTAGCGGGAGGGCGAAAAACATTCAGTACTTC
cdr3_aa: CASSIGVVSGRAKNIQYF

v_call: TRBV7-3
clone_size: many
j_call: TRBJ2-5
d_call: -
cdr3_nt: TGTGCCAGCAGCCCGCAGGGGAGAGAGACCCAGTACTTC
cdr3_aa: CASSPQGRETQYF

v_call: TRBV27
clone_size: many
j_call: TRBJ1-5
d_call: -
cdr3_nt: TGTGCCAGCAGCCTCTACAGAAATCAGCCCCAGCATTTT
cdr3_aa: CASSLYRNQPQHF

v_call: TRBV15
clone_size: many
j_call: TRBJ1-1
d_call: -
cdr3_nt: TGTGCCACCAGCAGAACACGGACAGTCCGGAACACTGAAGCTTTCTTT
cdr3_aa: CATSRTRTVRNTEAFF

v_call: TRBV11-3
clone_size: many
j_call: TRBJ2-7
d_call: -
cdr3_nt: TGTGCCAGCAGCGACGTGTCCTACGAGCAGTACTTC
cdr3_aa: CASSDVSYEQYF

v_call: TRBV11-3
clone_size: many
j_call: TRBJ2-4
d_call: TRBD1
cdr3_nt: TGTGCCAGCAGCTCCGACCGGGACAGTCCCAACATTCAGTACTTC
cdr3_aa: CASSSDRDSPNIQYF

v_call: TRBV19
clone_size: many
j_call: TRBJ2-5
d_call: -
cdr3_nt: TGTGCCAGTAGTATAGTGGGCTGGGAGACCCAGTACTTC
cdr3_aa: CASSIVGWETQYF

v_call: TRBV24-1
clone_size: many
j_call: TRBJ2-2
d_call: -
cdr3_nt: TGTGCCACCAGTATTGCAGGGTACACCGGGGAGCTGTTTTTT
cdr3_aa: CATSIAGYTGELFF

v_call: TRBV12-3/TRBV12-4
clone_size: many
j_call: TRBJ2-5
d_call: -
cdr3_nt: TGTGCCAGCAGTTTCGGAGTAGTCCAAGAGACCCAGTACTTC
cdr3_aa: CASSFGVVQETQYF

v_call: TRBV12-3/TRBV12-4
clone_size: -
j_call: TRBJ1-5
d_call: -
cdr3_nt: TGTGCCAGCACCTCCGAAAATGAGAATCAGCCCCAGCATTTT
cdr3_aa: CASTSENENQPQHF

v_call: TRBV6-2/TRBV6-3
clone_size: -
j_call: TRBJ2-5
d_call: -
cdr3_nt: TGTGCCAGCAGACATGACAGTAGGGAGACCCAGTACTTC
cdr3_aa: CASRHDSRETQYF

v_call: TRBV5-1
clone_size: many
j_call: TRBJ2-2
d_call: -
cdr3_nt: TGCGCCAGCAAAGTTGGGGCGGAAAACACCGGGGAGCTGTTTTTT
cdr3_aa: CASKVGAENTGELFF

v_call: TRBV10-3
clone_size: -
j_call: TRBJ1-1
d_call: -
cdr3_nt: TGTGCCACCATGAGTGGGATGAACACTGAAGCTTTCTTT
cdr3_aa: CATMSGMNTEAFF

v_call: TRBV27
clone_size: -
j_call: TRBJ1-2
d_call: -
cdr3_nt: TGTGCCAGCAGTTTAGGACACCCCTATGGCTACACCTTC
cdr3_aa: CASSLGHPYGYTF

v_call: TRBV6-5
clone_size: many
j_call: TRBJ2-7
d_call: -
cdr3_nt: TGTGCCAGCAGCAAGACAGCGTCGGTGGGCGAGCAGTACTTC
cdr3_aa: CASSKTASVGEQYF

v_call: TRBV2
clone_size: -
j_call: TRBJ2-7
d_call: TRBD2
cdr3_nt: TGTGCCAGCAGTGAGGGACTAGCGGGAGAGTACGAGCAGTACTTC
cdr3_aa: CASSEGLAGEYEQYF

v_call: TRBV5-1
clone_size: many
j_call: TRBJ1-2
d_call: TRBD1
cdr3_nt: TGCGCCAGCAGCGGGACAGGGGACGAGATCGGCTATGGCTACACCTTC
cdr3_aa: CASSGTGDEIGYGYTF

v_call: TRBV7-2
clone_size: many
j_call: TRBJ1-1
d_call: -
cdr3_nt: TGTGCCAGCAGCTTAGTCTCAACGAACACTGAAGCTTTCTTT
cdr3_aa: CASSLVSTNTEAFF

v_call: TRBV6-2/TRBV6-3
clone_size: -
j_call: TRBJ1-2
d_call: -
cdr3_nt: TGTGCCAGCAGTTACCTCGAGGGGAATGGCTACACCTTC
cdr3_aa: CASSYLEGNGYTF

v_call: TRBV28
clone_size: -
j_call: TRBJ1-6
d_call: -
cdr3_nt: TGTGCCAGCAGGAGAGATGTGGGACAAGACATTTACTTT
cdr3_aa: CASRRDVGQDIYF

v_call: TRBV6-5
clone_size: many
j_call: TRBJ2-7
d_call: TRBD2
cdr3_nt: TGTGCCAGCAGTTCCACCCTAGCGGGTACGACCTACGAGCAGTACTTC
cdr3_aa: CASSSTLAGTTYEQYF

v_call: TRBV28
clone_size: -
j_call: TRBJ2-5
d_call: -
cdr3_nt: TGTGCCAGCAGCGATCAAGGAGGAGGGGAGGGGGAAGAGACCCAGTACTTC
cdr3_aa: CASSDQGGGEGEETQYF

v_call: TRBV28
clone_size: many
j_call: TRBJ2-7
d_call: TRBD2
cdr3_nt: TGTGCCAGCAGTTCAGGAAAAGGGACTACAAACTACGAGCAGTACTTC
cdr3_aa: CASSSGKGTTNYEQYF

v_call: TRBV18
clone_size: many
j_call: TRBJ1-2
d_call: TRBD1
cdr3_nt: TGTGCCAGCTCACCACCGACAGGGATCGGCTATGGCTACACCTTC
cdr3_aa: CASSPPTGIGYGYTF

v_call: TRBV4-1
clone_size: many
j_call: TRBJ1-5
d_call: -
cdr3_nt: TGCGCCAGCAGCCAACCGACAGGATCGTATAGCAATCAGCCCCAGCATTTT
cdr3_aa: CASSQPTGSYSNQPQHF

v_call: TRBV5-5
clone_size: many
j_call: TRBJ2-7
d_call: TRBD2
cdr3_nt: TGTGCCAGCAGCTTGGCCGGGACTAGGTGGGAGCAGTACTTC
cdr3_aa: CASSLAGTRWEQYF

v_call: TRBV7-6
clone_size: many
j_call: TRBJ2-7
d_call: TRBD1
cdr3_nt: TGTGCCAGCAGCACCAGAACAGGGGTCGGCGAGCAGTACTTC
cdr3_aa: CASSTRTGVGEQYF

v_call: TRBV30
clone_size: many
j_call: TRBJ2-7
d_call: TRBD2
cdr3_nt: TGTGCCTGGACTAGCGGGAGAGCCGAGCAGTACTTC
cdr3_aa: CAWTSGRAEQYF

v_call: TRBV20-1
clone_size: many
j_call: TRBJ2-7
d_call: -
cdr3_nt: TGCAGTGCTAGGTTGGGAGGGGGGGCCTACGAGCAGTACTTC
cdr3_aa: CSARLGGGAYEQYF